The T cell receptor beta chain described here comes from a study of cytomegalovirus exposure and HLA in healthy donors. In the PCR, 60 Vbeta and 13 Jbeta primers were used. Profiled with immunoSEQ multiplex PCR; TCRdb holds only in-frame clones, not every one. The table has 150,000 to 200,000 clones, around 74% seen once. The study, taken as a whole, reports: A later analysis found most CMV-associated TCR beta chains apparently HLA-restricted.

The table lists this clone with a few counts. The antigen remains unidentified. CDR3 length: 16 amino acids. Germline V gene lookup returns CDR1 SGDLS and CDR2 YYNGEE. V was clipped by 2 bases and J by 0 bases, with 12 bases between them. The sequenced sample consisted of PBMCs. The chain combines TRBV9 with TRBJ1-3; perhaps TRBD1 as D (5 bases). This receptor was identified in a female donor in good health and CMV-seronegative. DNA for the CDR3: TGTGCCAGCAGCGTTTCAGCCCAGGGCTCTGGAAACACCATATATTTT. This encodes CASSVSAQGSGNTIYF.